This TCR beta chain was retrieved from a study of control samples from healthy donors and cancer patients. Libraries were prepared by immunoSEQ multiplex PCR; TCRdb keeps only in-frame clonotypes and omits some of them. This table holds 150,000 to 200,000 clones, around 90% found once. Germline V gene data show CDR1 as SGHNT and CDR2 as YYREEE (reference sequence). V shed 4 bases and J 4 bases; nucleotides not matched to a gene: 12. The CDR3 has 16 residues. This receptor was identified in a woman in her forties or fifties in good health. The chain is built from TRBV5-4 and TRBJ2-7; TRBD1 agrees at 9 bases. Material: blood. This chain's CDR3 is CASSPGGGQGPYEQYF. In nucleotides, the CDR3 is TGTGCCAGCAGCCCGGGGGGCGGACAGGGGCCTTACGAGCAGTACTTC.